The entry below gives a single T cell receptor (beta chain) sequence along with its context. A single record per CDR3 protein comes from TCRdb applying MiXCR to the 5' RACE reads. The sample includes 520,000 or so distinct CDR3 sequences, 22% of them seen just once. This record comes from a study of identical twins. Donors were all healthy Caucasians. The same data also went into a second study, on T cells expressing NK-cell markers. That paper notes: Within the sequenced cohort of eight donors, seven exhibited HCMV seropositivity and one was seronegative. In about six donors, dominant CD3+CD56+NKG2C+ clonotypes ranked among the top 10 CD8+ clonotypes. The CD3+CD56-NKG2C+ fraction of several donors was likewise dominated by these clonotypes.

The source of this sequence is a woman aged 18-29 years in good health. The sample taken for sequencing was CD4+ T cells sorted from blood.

The DNA of the CDR3 is TGTGCCAGCAGCCAAGCGGGGGCAGGGGACTACGAGCAGTACTTC. It yields the protein CASSQAGAGDYEQYF. The rearrangement uses TRBV5-6 and TRBJ2-7; 8 bases line up with TRBD2. The CDR3 covers 15 residues. Germline V gives CDR1 SGHDT, CDR2 YYEEEE. J was trimmed by 3 bases and V by 4 bases; bases with no gene match: 9. Full variable domain (remainder filled in from reference TRBV5-6 and TRBJ2-7): DAGVTQSPTHLIKTRGQQVTLRCSPKSGHDTVSWYQQALGQGPQFIFQYYEEEERQRGNFPDRFSGHQFPNYSSELNVNALLLGDSALYLCASSQAGAGDYEQYFGPGTRLTVT.